Presented here are 14 T cell receptor beta chains from one specimen sequenced in a study of control samples from healthy donors and cancer patients. Data came from immunoSEQ multiplex PCR; TCRdb stores just in-frame clones and leaves some out. This table holds roughly 49,000 clones, roughly 90% found once. The sample comprised PBMCs. The receptors shown here come from a man aged 45-65 years with head and neck cancer.

This clone showed up just a few times. The chain links TRBV27 to TRBJ1-5; D is possibly TRBD1 (6 bases). Germline loops: CDR1 MNHEY, CDR2 SMNVEV (reference sequence). V lost 5 bases to trimming and J lost 2 bases, with 16 bases between them. This CDR3 region has 16 residues. The CDR3 sequence is CASSQRGGGGNQPQHF. The CDR3 DNA reads TGTGCCAGCAGTCAACGAGGAGGGGGGGGCAATCAGCCCCAGCATTTT.

The chain is built from TRBV18 and TRBJ1-2; 7 bases are a match to TRBD1. The CDR3 has 14 amino acids. J lost 9 bases, V lost 8 bases, and 15 bases had no gene match. The V gene's germline CDR1 is KGHSH and CDR2 LQKENI. CDR3 coding DNA: TGTGCCAGCACGCGGACGGGACAGTATGTTAGCTACACCTTC. This sequence encodes CASTRTGQYVSYTF.

The rearrangement uses TRBV27 and TRBJ2-1; D gene ambiguous. The CDR3 contains 13 residues. Trimming shortened V by 2 bases and J by 2 bases, and 4 bases separated the two germline ends. The germline gives CDR1 MNHEY, CDR2 SMNVEV (reference sequence). CDR3 bases: TGTGCCAGCAGTTTAAGACCCTACAATGAGCAGTTCTTC. Its translation: CASSLRPYNEQFF.

The chain employs TRBV18 and TRBJ2-1; 7 bases align to TRBD1. Germline CDR1 KGHSH, CDR2 LQKENI. This CDR3 contains 15 residues. The ends lost 6 bases at V and 3 bases at J; junction bases unmatched: 8. CDR3 in DNA: TGTGCCAGCTCCCAGCGTGACAGGGTCTACAATGAGCAGTTCTTC. Translated, it gives CASSQRDRVYNEQFF.

The V call is TRBV7-2, the J call TRBJ1-5; 7 nucleotides agree with TRBD1. With 5 bases clipped from V and 4 bases from J, the junction kept 5 bases outside the gene matches. This CDR3 comprises 14 residues. From germline, CDR1 is SGHTA and CDR2 FQGNSA. CDR3 in DNA: TGTGCCAGCAGCCAAGGGGGACAGAATCAGCCCCAGCATTTT. Amino acid sequence: CASSQGGQNQPQHF.

The table lists this clone with a few counts. The chain employs TRBV19 and TRBJ2-4; D is tentatively TRBD1 or TRBD2 (5 bases each). Germline V gene lookup returns CDR1 LNHDA and CDR2 SQIVND (reference sequence). Trimming took off 1 base at V and 5 bases at J, with 21 bases between the two ends. The CDR3 loop spans 18 amino acids. In DNA form, the CDR3 reads TGTGCCAGTAGTATAGGGGTGGGACGGCGTAGGAACCAAAACATTCAGTACTTC. Translation: CASSIGVGRRRNQNIQYF.

The V gene is TRBV19, the J gene TRBJ1-5; D uncertain. V was pared by 5 bases and J by 7 bases, with 15 bases between. CDR1 and CDR2 from the germline V gene are LNHDA and SQIVND (reference sequence). The CDR3 covers 14 residues. CDR3 in amino acids: CASSAGRAGQPQHF. The CDR3 DNA follows: TGTGCCAGTAGTGCGGGCCGGGCAGGACAGCCCCAGCATTTT.

The J gene is TRBJ2-6, the V gene TRBV2, with TRBD2 matching 8 bases. The germline V gene encodes CDR1 SNHLY and CDR2 FYNNEI. Trimming took 6 bases from V and 0 from J; bases not matched to a gene: 10. The CDR3 length is 18 residues. CDR3 in DNA: TGTGCCAGCAGGGTCCTAGCGGGTCGGAGCTCTGGGGCCAACGTCCTGACTTTC. This sequence encodes CASRVLAGRSSGANVLTF.

This clone has only a few counts. The J gene is TRBJ1-1, the V gene TRBV2; weak D call: TRBD1 (6 bases). In germline, CDR1 is SNHLY, CDR2 FYNNEI. CDR3 length: 16 amino acids. V was trimmed by 9 bases and J by 1 base, leaving 21 bases between them. The CDR3 protein is CASMTNTGQRNTEAFF. In DNA, the CDR3 is TGTGCCAGTATGACGAATACGGGACAAAGGAACACTGAAGCTTTCTTT.

The chain is built from TRBV12-5 and TRBJ2-1; 7 nucleotides agree with TRBD2. The V gene's germline CDR1 is LGHNT and CDR2 FRNRAP. The CDR3 sequence is 18 residues long. Germline trimming cut 6 bases from V and 4 bases from J; bases unmatched to any gene: 18. Written as DNA, the CDR3 is TGTGCTAGTGGCCGTACCCATATTTCGACGGGAGGTTACAATGAGCAGTTCTTC. It codes for CASGRTHISTGGYNEQFF.

This chain links TRBV4-1 with TRBJ2-3; D uncertain. This CDR3 is 15 amino acids long. V was shortened by 1 base and J by 7 bases, with 15 bases between the two germline ends. Germline V lookup: CDR1 MGHRA, CDR2 YSYEKL. DNA of the CDR3: TGCGCCAGCAGCCAAGGTTTAGTGAGCATGAATACGCAGTATTTT. It is translated as CASSQGLVSMNTQYF.

V and J are TRBV25-1 and TRBJ1-6; TRBD1 is a possible D gene (6 bases). The V gene lost 3 bases and the J gene lost 7 bases, with 10 bases spanning the gap. This CDR3 has 14 residues. In germline, CDR1 is MGHDK, CDR2 SYGVNS. The chain's CDR3 is CASSEATGNSPLHF. The CDR3 DNA sequence: TGTGCCAGCAGTGAGGCGACAGGCAATTCACCCCTCCACTTT.

The chain couples TRBV30 to TRBJ1-2; TRBD1 might be the D (6 bases). The germline V gene has CDR1 GTSNPN and CDR2 SVGIG (reference sequence). This CDR3 comprises 14 residues. Trimming removed 2 bases at V and 4 bases at J, with 14 bases between. The CDR3 sequence: CAWSTQGVIYGYTF. The CDR3 nucleotides are TGTGCCTGGAGTACACAGGGAGTTATCTATGGCTACACCTTC.

V is TRBV6-6 and J is TRBJ2-2, with 9 bases identical to TRBD2. V shed 4 bases, J shed 7 bases, and the junction held 7 bases outside the gene matches. Germline values: CDR1 MNHNY, CDR2 SVGAGI (reference sequence). The CDR3 has 15 amino acids. The CDR3 spells CASSFGGGAHGELFF. CDR3 nucleotide sequence: TGTGCCAGCAGTTTTGGCGGGGGGGCCCACGGGGAGCTGTTTTTT.